This is a list of T cell receptor beta chains from one sample in a study of shared clonotypes between healthy human individuals. Sequenced by immunoSEQ multiplex PCR; TCRdb stores in-frame clones only, minus some. The table lists 1.5 million to 2.5 million clones, just under 95% of them singletons. The sequencing sample was made of naive CD8+ T cells sorted from blood. The receptors derive from a man between 18 and 29 years old in good health. The CDR3 runs from the conserved cysteine through the conserved F or W. The size entry is marked missing in some rows and otherwise reads once, few, many or a size class.

V	J	size	CDR3
TRBV6-5	TRBJ1-3	NA	CASSYGAGSGNTIYF
TRBV5-6	TRBJ1-1	NA	CASSWMNRGPTEAFF
TRBV28	TRBJ1-4	NA	CASSFEGYNEKLFF
TRBV15	TRBJ1-4	NA	CATAGVTNEKLFF
TRBV5-8	TRBJ2-2	NA	CASGLWGELFF
TRBV5-8	TRBJ2-2	NA	CASSLWGRELFF
TRBV19	TRBJ1-6	NA	CASSAQGDGYNSPLHF
TRBV27	TRBJ2-7	NA	CASSSAPREQYF
TRBV27	TRBJ1-6	NA	CASKAGTAYNSPLHF
TRBV9	TRBJ2-3	NA	CASSIQGWSTDTQYF
TRBV10-3	TRBJ2-2	NA	CAISDPGQGSTGELFF
TRBV7-9	TRBJ2-2	NA	CASSLVPLAGELFF
TRBV19	TRBJ1-1	NA	CASIPSGGGSTEAFF
TRBV28	TRBJ2-7	NA	CASSLSGGAGEQYF
TRBV7-9	TRBJ1-2	NA	CASSPIGPAVYGYTF
TRBV25-1	TRBJ1-2	NA	CASSEWDSPSPGYTF
TRBV5-4	TRBJ2-2	once	CASSYGTGGTGELFF
TRBV27	TRBJ2-1	NA	CASSLLVPSGSYNEQFF
TRBV30	TRBJ2-7	NA	CAWSVVEGAYEQYF
TRBV27	TRBJ2-7	NA	CASSFGTGSEQYF
TRBV19	TRBJ1-6	NA	CASSPIQGAGDSPLHF
TRBV28	TRBJ1-4	NA	CASSWDRAGEKLFF
TRBV30	TRBJ2-1	NA	CAWSGTGTGTYNEQFF
TRBV27	TRBJ2-7	NA	CASSYGRSSYEQYF
TRBV7-9	TRBJ2-1	NA	CASSLHEYNEQFF
TRBV7-3	TRBJ2-3	NA	CASSGGAVDTQYF
TRBV10-3	TRBJ1-5	NA	CAISERVGQPQHF